Presented here are 14 T cell receptor beta chains from one specimen sequenced in a study of T cells in Graves' hyperthyroidism and ophthalmopathy (dated by TCRdb to the late 2010s). The method behind the library was multiplex PCR. TCRdb names Illumina HiSeq 2000 as the instrument used. The TCR beta CDR3 regions were amplified from the RNA transcripts. The TCR CDR3 was subjected to a first round of RT-PCR using the HTBI primer set and the Qiagen OneStep RT-PCR kit. Using fastp trimming at Q25 and MiXCR clonotype assembly, TCRdb reanalyzed the public sequencing data and kept in-frame beta chains. Entries that share a CDR3 protein sequence are merged under the most common genes and DNA. Across this sample there are more than 350,000 distinct CDR3 sequences, with 15% seen only once. The ten biggest clones cover approximately 30% of the sample. Sequences were obtained from blood. These TCRs come from a woman in her 30s with Graves' hyperthyroidism.

This clonotype was picked up a small number of times. V usage is TRBV27 and J usage is TRBJ2-7; D perhaps matches TRBD1 (5 bases). From germline, CDR1 is MNHEY and CDR2 SMNVEV (reference sequence). The CDR3 is made up of 14 amino acids. V lost 4 bases to trimming and J lost 0 bases, with 10 bases between them. The CDR3 nucleotides are TGTGCCAGCAGTTCGACAGAGATCTCCTACGAGCAGTACTTC. Amino acid sequence: CASSSTEISYEQYF.

The rearrangement joins TRBV6-2 or TRBV6-3 to TRBJ2-5, with 10 bases that match TRBD2. Unmatched junction bases numbered 11, after V lost 4 bases and J lost 12 bases. Germline-derived CDR1 and CDR2 are MNHEY and SVGEGT. The CDR3 sequence is 14 residues long. The DNA for the CDR3 is TGTGCCAGCAGTTTAGGACTAGCGGTATCGAAAGAGTACTTC. Its protein is CASSLGLAVSKEYF.

The chain's CDR3 is CNVLRGGTGELFF. CDR3 coding DNA: TGCAACGTCCTCCGGGGGGGGACCGGGGAGCTGTTTTTT. The J gene is TRBJ2-2, the V gene TRBV29-1; 8 nucleotides align to TRBD2. Germline CDR1 SQVTM, CDR2 ANQGSEA. CDR3 length equals 13 residues.

In the case of this clonotype: A much larger clonotype is one base distant, so this may be a read error. This chain joins TRBV4-2 and TRBJ2-1; tentative D call: TRBD1 (8 bases). The CDR3 totals 19 residues. The germline gives CDR1 LGHNA, CDR2 YNFKEQ. The CDR3 spells CASSQDQGAGLGSSYEQSF. The DNA for the CDR3 is TGTGCCAGCAGCCAAGATCAGGGGGCCGGACTAGGTTCGTCCTATGAGCAGTCCTTC.

This clonotype showed up just a few times. This rearrangement joins TRBV6-6 to TRBJ1-2; maybe TRBD1 (5 bases). The CDR3 runs to 14 residues. The ends were cut back, 0 bases at V and 8 bases at J, with 13 bases in the middle. Per the germline V gene, CDR1 is MNHNY and CDR2 is SVGAGI (reference sequence). CDR3 in amino acids: CASSYSSVRGGYTF. The DNA for the CDR3 is TGTGCCAGCAGTTACTCGTCGGTCCGGGGCGGCTACACCTTC.

This clonotype showed up many times. The chain combines TRBV28 with TRBJ2-7; possible D gene TRBD2, 7 bases. The CDR3 consists of 16 residues. The V end lost 3 bases, the J end lost 1 base, and 16 bases lay between the germline ends. In germline, CDR1 is MDHEN, CDR2 SYDVKM. The CDR3 sequence is CASSFLGGGGSYEQYF. CDR3 in DNA: TGTGCCAGCAGTTTCTTGGGGGGGGGCGGATCCTACGAGCAGTACTTC.

For the CDR3, the DNA is TGTGCCAGCAGCTCGCAACTTGCCTACAATGAGCAGTTCTTC. It encodes CASSSQLAYNEQFF. The chain joins TRBV7-6 to TRBJ2-1; D is uncertain. Trimming stripped 4 bases from V and 2 bases from J, with 9 bases between. The CDR3 spans 14 residues. The germline V gene encodes CDR1 SGHVS and CDR2 FNYEAQ.

Only a few counts were recorded for this clonotype. The V and J genes are TRBV13 and TRBJ2-4; D unclear. From germline, CDR1 is PRHDT and CDR2 FYEKMQ (reference sequence). This CDR3 is built from 13 residues. Trimming shortened V by 3 bases and J by 4 bases, and 7 bases separated the two germline ends. The CDR3 coding sequence is TGTGCCAGCAGCTTGACACCTAAAAACATTCAGTACTTC. Amino acid sequence: CASSLTPKNIQYF.

This clonotype was picked up a small number of times. V gene TRBV7-9 combines with J gene TRBJ2-1, with 9 bases matching TRBD2. V lost 8 bases and J lost 9; bases outside the gene matches: 11. CDR3 length equals 14 residues. The germline gives CDR1 SEHNR, CDR2 FQNEAQ (reference sequence). In DNA form, the CDR3 reads TGTGCCAGCGTCTTTAGCGGGAGTGAGGGTGAGCAGTTCTTC. Translated: CASVFSGSEGEQFF.

A few counts support this clonotype. CDR3 coding DNA: TGTGCCAGCAGCCAAGCGGACAGGAGGTTTCGAGGCTATGGCTACACCTTC. Its protein is CASSQADRRFRGYGYTF. The chain links TRBV4-2 to TRBJ1-2; 7 bases map to TRBD1. The CDR3 contains 17 residues. Trimming removed 1 base from V and 4 bases from J; junction bases left unmatched: 12. Germline CDR1 LGHNA, CDR2 YNFKEQ.

The genes are TRBV19 and TRBJ2-7, with D tentatively TRBD1 or TRBD2 (5 bases each). The tail of the sequence fits TRBJ2-1 better, so the J call may be wrong. CDR1 and CDR2 from the germline V gene are LNHDA and SQIVND (reference sequence). The CDR3 has 13 amino acids. In DNA, the CDR3 is TGTGCCAGTAGTATAGGGGACCTTTACGAGCAGTTCTTC. This translates into CASSIGDLYEQFF.

This clonotype was recorded at least ten times. The rearrangement links TRBV7-8 to TRBJ2-1; 8 bases fit TRBD2. The CDR3 loop spans 15 amino acids. Unmatched junction bases numbered 5, after V lost 0 bases and J lost 7 bases. The germline CDR1 and CDR2 sequences are SGHVS and FQNEAQ. The CDR3 DNA sequence: TGTGCCAGCAGCTTAGCAGCGGGAGTGTGGAATGAGCAGTTCTTC. The encoded protein is CASSLAAGVWNEQFF.

The count of this clonotype is one. The CDR3 does not end in the conserved phenylalanine or tryptophan, so this is likely a read error. V usage is TRBV24-1 and J usage is TRBJ2-5, with TRBD2 identical over 7 bases. Germline V gene data show CDR1 as KGHDR and CDR2 as SFDVKD. CDR3 length: 16 residues. The trim removed 5 bases at V and 4 bases at J, leaving 12 bases unmatched. In DNA form, the CDR3 reads TGTGCCACCAGTGGGACGGCGGGAGTTGTTTCAGAGACCCAGTACCTC. Residues: CATSGTAGVVSETQYL.

The V gene is TRBV28, the J gene TRBJ1-2; D is perhaps TRBD1 (6 bases). Trimming took off 5 bases at V and 8 bases at J, with 18 bases between the two ends. Germline values: CDR1 MDHEN, CDR2 SYDVKM. The CDR3 spans 14 residues. CDR3 region: CASSVDQRQVGYTF. The CDR3 DNA is TGTGCCAGCAGTGTAGACCAACGACAGGTCGGCTACACCTTC.